This T cell receptor beta chain was retrieved from a study of cytomegalovirus exposure and HLA in healthy donors. Study context: The same platform was used for the roughly 120 validation repertoires and the 600 to 700 first-cohort repertoires, a later analysis reported.

The protocol was immunoSEQ multiplex PCR, while the TCRdb copy is restricted to in-frame clones and leaves out a portion. The sample has fewer than 120,000 clones; more than 75% are singletons. Remarks on this clone: Its specificity is unknown.

Study results and limitations: Across donors, most TCRs were seen rarely, yet some public ones were widespread.

The receptor was isolated from a young woman in good health and CMV-seropositive. Sequencing input: PBMCs.

CDR3: CASTLARGGTEAFF. CDR3 nucleotide sequence: TGCGCCAGCACATTGGCGCGGGGGGGCACTGAAGCTTTCTTT. The rearrangement joins TRBV5-1 to TRBJ1-1; weak D call: TRBD1 (5 bases). In germline, CDR1 is SGHRS, CDR2 YFSETQ. Deletions cut 6 bases from V and 4 bases from J, with 16 bases between. This CDR3 spans 14 amino acids.